The 15 T cell receptor beta chains in this list originate from one sample, sequenced in a study of T cell responses to AZD1222 COVID-19 vaccine. Clones were sequenced by immunoSEQ multiplex PCR, and TCRdb holds only the in-frame ones, with some missing. The sample has over 140,000 clones, approximately 92% seen once. The source was peripheral blood, collected on day 0 of AZD1222 vaccination. The receptors come from an adult in good health.

The V call is TRBV28, the J call TRBJ1-4, with a possible D match to TRBD1 (5 bases). Trimming took 7 bases from V and 8 from J, leaving 20 bases between them. CDR3 length equals 15 residues. Germline CDR1 and CDR2: MDHEN and SYDVKM. CDR3 DNA sequence: TGTGCCAGCACTGCCGTCAGGGCGGGTGGGGAAAAACTGTTTTTT. Translated, it gives CASTAVRAGGEKLFF.

This rearrangement joins TRBV27 to TRBJ2-1; TRBD1 aligns across 9 bases. The CDR3 is made up of 16 amino acids. Trimming at V came to 3 bases and at J to 1 base, leaving 4 bases not matched to a gene. Per germline, CDR1 MNHEY and CDR2 SMNVEV (reference sequence). The CDR3 region has the DNA TGTGCCAGCAGTTTGGGGACAGGGACTTCCTACAATGAGCAGTTCTTC. Translation gives CASSLGTGTSYNEQFF.

The rearrangement uses TRBV28 and TRBJ2-1; 8 bases agree with TRBD2. CDR1 MDHEN and CDR2 SYDVKM come from the germline V gene. The ends lost 5 bases at V and 4 bases at J; junction bases unmatched: 10. The CDR3 contains 16 residues. CDR3 protein: CASSPQGAGGYNEQFF. The CDR3 nucleotides are TGTGCCAGCAGTCCCCAGGGTGCGGGGGGTTACAATGAGCAGTTCTTC. The full variable domain, with the rest looked up from reference TRBV28 and TRBJ2-1, is DVKVTQSSRYLVKRTGEKVFLECVQDMDHENMFWYRQDPGLGLRLIYFSYDVKMKEKGDIPEGYSVSREKKERFSLILESASTNQTSMYLCASSPQGAGGYNEQFFGPGTRLTVL.

This rearrangement joins TRBV25-1 to TRBJ1-1; D call uncertain. V was cut by 3 bases and J by 11 bases, with 10 bases left in between. Germline V lookup: CDR1 MGHDK, CDR2 SYGVNS. The CDR3 is made up of 11 amino acids. The CDR3 DNA follows: TGTGCCAGCAGTGACCCCCTGACGGCTTTCTTT. Amino acid sequence: CASSDPLTAFF.

This clone has just a few counts. This rearrangement joins TRBV28 to TRBJ2-7; TRBD1 matches at 10 bases. Losses at the gene ends were 5 bases for V and 3 bases for J; bases not matched to a gene: 7. Germline CDR1 reads MDHEN; CDR2 reads SYDVKM. The CDR3 sequence is 15 residues long. The CDR3 coding sequence is TGTGCCAGCAGTGGACAGGGACAGGGGAGCTACGAGCAGTACTTC. Protein product: CASSGQGQGSYEQYF. Full variable domain (remainder filled in from reference TRBV28 and TRBJ2-7): DVKVTQSSRYLVKRTGEKVFLECVQDMDHENMFWYRQDPGLGLRLIYFSYDVKMKEKGDIPEGYSVSREKKERFSLILESASTNQTSMYLCASSGQGQGSYEQYFGPGTRLTVT.

The chain employs TRBV27 and TRBJ1-2; 8 bases agree with TRBD1. V was pared by 10 bases and J by 8 bases, with 6 bases of the junction left unmatched. There are 11 residues in the CDR3. Per germline, CDR1 MNHEY and CDR2 SMNVEV (reference sequence). The CDR3 sequence: CATRTGLGYTF. CDR3 bases: TGTGCCACTCGGACAGGGTTAGGCTACACCTTC.

The rearrangement links TRBV28 to TRBJ2-7; D possibly corresponds to TRBD1 (6 bases). Germline CDR1 MDHEN, CDR2 SYDVKM. CDR3 length: 14 amino acids. The V gene lost 7 bases and the J gene lost 1 base, with 14 bases spanning the gap. Here the CDR3 DNA reads TGTGCCAGCATCATACGGGGACAATCCTACGAGCAGTACTTC. Its protein is CASIIRGQSYEQYF.

V usage is TRBV4-2 and J usage is TRBJ2-5; tentatively, D is TRBD2 (7 bases). The CDR3 covers 18 residues. The germline V gene has CDR1 LGHNA and CDR2 YNFKEQ. The V and J ends lost 4 bases and 3 bases respectively, with 24 bases between them. The CDR3 DNA is TGTGCCAGCAGCCCAGGAAGGGCGGGGGCTAGCAGAAAAGAGACCCAGTACTTC. It is translated as CASSPGRAGASRKETQYF.

The CDR3 is CASSLAGGGNTGELFF. As DNA, the CDR3 is TGCGCCAGCAGCTTGGCCGGAGGGGGAAATACCGGGGAGCTGTTTTTT. The chain carries TRBV5-1 and TRBJ2-2; D possibly matches TRBD1 or TRBD2 (6 bases each). Germline lookup yields CDR1 SGHRS and CDR2 YFSETQ. V lost 0 bases, J lost 5 bases, and 14 bases lay in between. This CDR3 region has 16 residues.

Only one count was recorded for this clone. The rearrangement joins TRBV27 to TRBJ2-2; D possibly corresponds to TRBD2 (5 bases). V shed 8 bases and J shed 1 base, with 11 bases lying between them. This CDR3 is built from 14 residues. CDR1 and CDR2 from the germline V gene are MNHEY and SMNVEV (reference sequence). CDR3 protein: CASGSRGNTGELFF. In DNA form, the CDR3 reads TGTGCCAGCGGTTCCCGGGGGAACACCGGGGAGCTGTTTTTT.

The chain couples TRBV28 to TRBJ1-3, with D perhaps TRBD1 (6 bases). The CDR3 contains 16 residues. The germline V gene has CDR1 MDHEN and CDR2 SYDVKM. V gave up 0 bases and J gave up 1 base, with 10 bases separating them. For the CDR3, the DNA is TGTGCCAGCAGTTTATGGGGGACATTATCTGGAAACACCATATATTTT. It translates to CASSLWGTLSGNTIYF. Based on the CDR3 plus reference TRBV28 and TRBJ1-3, the full variable domain is DVKVTQSSRYLVKRTGEKVFLECVQDMDHENMFWYRQDPGLGLRLIYFSYDVKMKEKGDIPEGYSVSREKKERFSLILESASTNQTSMYLCASSLWGTLSGNTIYFGEGSWLTVV.

In this sample, this clone turned up once. The chain is built from TRBV6-4 and TRBJ1-2; tentatively, D is TRBD1 (5 bases). CDR1 is MRHNA, CDR2 SNTAGT, per germline. V lost 9 bases and J lost 1, with 30 bases in between. The CDR3 is made up of 19 amino acids. The CDR3 is CARLAPQGSSMTFNYGYTF. CDR3 coding DNA: TGTGCCAGACTCGCACCCCAGGGAAGCAGTATGACTTTTAACTATGGCTACACCTTC.

The chain combines TRBV28 with TRBJ2-7; no definite D call. V shed 7 bases and J shed 5 bases, with 15 bases lying between them. The CDR3 length is 13 residues. Looked up from germline, CDR1 is MDHEN and CDR2 is SYDVKM. The CDR3 sequence: CASILSQSDEQYF. The CDR3 DNA sequence: TGTGCCAGCATCCTGTCACAGAGCGACGAGCAGTACTTC.

The rearrangement links TRBV6-4 to TRBJ1-2; D is ambiguous. V was pared by 4 bases and J by 1 base, with 13 bases between. Germline lookup yields CDR1 MRHNA and CDR2 SNTAGT. The CDR3 has 15 amino acids. CDR3 protein: CASSADAGINYGYTF. CDR3 bases: TGTGCCAGCAGTGCGGATGCAGGCATTAACTATGGCTACACCTTC.

This chain joins TRBV19 and TRBJ2-1, with 13 nucleotides matching TRBD2. Germline CDR1 reads LNHDA; CDR2 reads SQIVND (reference sequence). CDR3 size: 15 residues. Germline trimming cut 7 bases from V and 5 bases from J; bases unmatched to any gene: 5. CDR3 sequence (DNA): TGTGCCAGTACCATGACTAGCGGGAGGAACAATGAGCAGTTCTTC. Translated: CASTMTSGRNNEQFF.